Below are 14 T cell receptor beta chains sequenced from a single sample in a study of shared clonotypes between healthy human individuals (TCRdb year 2020). Libraries were constructed by the immunoSEQ multiplex PCR assay. Imported from immuneACCESS, the table was reduced by TCRdb to in-frame sequences with V and J called. These copies leave out some clones; in studies compared against another copy, an unresolved V gene accounts for under half, and the cause of the remainder is not known. In all, the sample holds some 1.5 million clones, and 95% to 99% of those were seen once. The top ten clones comprise around 0.47% of the sample. Sequencing input: naive CD4+ T cells sorted from blood. What the cell subset or site label conveys for this sample: CD45RA+ positively selected. These receptors came from a man aged 25 to 40 in good health.

The chain has TRBV27 and TRBJ2-6; D remains ambiguous. Germline loops: CDR1 MNHEY, CDR2 SMNVEV (reference sequence). CDR3 length equals 12 residues. Trimming stripped 4 bases from V and 4 bases from J, with 2 bases between. Here the CDR3 reads CASSYGANVLTF. The CDR3 DNA sequence: TGTGCCAGCAGTTACGGGGCCAACGTCCTGACTTTC.

The chain combines TRBV2 with TRBJ2-7; 8 nucleotides agree with TRBD2. Germline V gene sequence: CDR1 SNHLY, CDR2 FYNNEI. V trimming: 7 bases; J trimming: 7 bases; junction bases outside the gene matches: 12. The CDR3 totals 14 residues. CDR3 nucleotide sequence: TGTGCCAGCAATATAGCGGGACTTCTGCGAGAGCAGTACTTC. It yields the protein CASNIAGLLREQYF.

The chain recombines TRBV29-1 with TRBJ2-5, with D possibly TRBD2 on 6 matching bases. This CDR3 comprises 13 residues. Germline CDR1 SQVTM, CDR2 ANQGSEA. Between the trimmed V and J ends, which lost 4 bases and 3 bases, there was a span of 12 bases. The CDR3 DNA reads as TGCAGCGTTGGGCGGGGCGGAGAAGAGACCCAGTACTTC. Protein product: CSVGRGGEETQYF.

The chain links TRBV2 to TRBJ2-3; the D gene could be TRBD1 or TRBD2 (5 bases each). V was pared by 8 bases and J by 2 bases, with 23 bases between. This CDR3 region has 17 residues. Germline CDR1 and CDR2: SNHLY and FYNNEI. The CDR3 nucleotides read TGTGCCAGCTCGGCACCCCCCGGGGCCGGGCCCACAGATACGCAGTATTTT. It codes for CASSAPPGAGPTDTQYF.

In DNA form, the CDR3 reads TGTGCCAGTAGTTCCTCGGGGAAGGGTCAGCCCCAGCATTTT. The encoded protein is CASSSSGKGQPQHF. This chain links TRBV19 with TRBJ1-5; D is undetermined. The germline V and J ends were trimmed by 5 bases and 6 bases, with 14 bases remaining between them. CDR3 length: 14 residues. Germline values: CDR1 LNHDA, CDR2 SQIVND (reference sequence).

J is TRBJ2-2 and V is TRBV18; maybe TRBD2 (5 bases). CDR1 is KGHSH and CDR2 is LQKENI in the germline V gene. With 1 base removed from V and 2 bases from J, the gap between germline ends came to 8 bases. This CDR3 is 15 amino acids long. The CDR3 DNA reads TGTGCCAGCTCACCACTAGCGACAAACACCGGGGAGCTGTTTTTT. Translation gives CASSPLATNTGELFF. Supplemented by reference TRBV18 and TRBJ2-2, the full variable domain reads NAGVMQNPRHLVRRRGQEARLRCSPMKGHSHVYWYRQLPEEGLKFMVYLQKENIIDESGMPKERFSAEFPKEGPSILRIQQVVRGDSAAYFCASSPLATNTGELFFGEGSRLTVL.

The chain is built from TRBV5-4 and TRBJ2-1, with TRBD2 matching over 14 bases. After removal of 0 bases from V and 1 base from J, the junction contained 9 bases not matched to a gene. CDR3 length: 20 amino acids. Per germline, CDR1 SGHNT and CDR2 YYREEE (reference sequence). CDR3: CASSLAGTSGRRGSYNEQFF. CDR3 bases: TGTGCCAGCAGCTTGGCCGGGACTAGCGGGAGAAGGGGATCCTACAATGAGCAGTTCTTC.

The count of this clone is one. V is TRBV5-1 and J is TRBJ1-1, with unresolved D. Germline V gives CDR1 SGHRS, CDR2 YFSETQ. The CDR3 sequence is 14 residues long. The V end lost 5 bases, the J end lost 3 bases, and 14 bases lay between the germline ends. Here the CDR3 reads CASSIRDLHTEAFF. CDR3 sequence (DNA): TGCGCCAGCAGTATTAGAGACCTTCACACTGAAGCTTTCTTT.

The rearrangement joins TRBV10-3 to TRBJ2-3; the match to TRBD2 covers 16 bases. Germline CDR1 is ENHRY and CDR2 is SYGVKD. V lost 2 bases and J lost 2; bases outside the gene matches: 13. The CDR3 contains 21 residues. This CDR3 reads CAISERTGTSGRAGSTDTQYF. The CDR3 DNA reads as TGTGCCATCAGTGAGAGGACAGGGACTAGCGGGAGGGCGGGGTCCACAGATACGCAGTATTTT.

This clone was counted a single time. The chain couples TRBV9 to TRBJ2-7; unclear D gene. The CDR3 spans 14 residues. V gave up 4 bases and J gave up 6 bases, with 17 bases separating them. CDR1 is SGDLS, CDR2 YYNGEE, per germline. CDR3 coding DNA: TGTGCCAGCAGCCCTGAGGTTGCCAGCGCCGAGCAGTACTTC. Protein product: CASSPEVASAEQYF.

The CDR3 DNA is TGTGCCATCAGTGAGGGGCCGGGACAGCGAAACACCATATATTTT. Encoded protein: CAISEGPGQRNTIYF. The chain has TRBV10-3 and TRBJ1-3, with 7 nucleotides matching TRBD1. The CDR3 has 15 residues. V gave up 2 bases and J gave up 5 bases; unmatched junction bases: 6. The germline CDR1 and CDR2 sequences are ENHRY and SYGVKD.

The rearrangement links TRBV5-1 to TRBJ2-7, with D possibly matching TRBD1 (6 bases). The CDR3 has 15 amino acids. Germline CDR1 reads SGHRS; CDR2 reads YFSETQ. V was pared by 0 bases and J by 1 base, with 11 bases between. The CDR3 region is CASSLGRQVSYEQYF. The CDR3 region has the DNA TGCGCCAGCAGCTTGGGGAGACAGGTATCCTACGAGCAGTACTTC.

The V gene is TRBV10-2, the J gene TRBJ1-4; no firm D call. The V gene's germline CDR1 is WSHSY and CDR2 SAAADI. CDR3 size: 13 residues. V was pared by 2 bases and J by 7 bases, with 8 bases between. CDR3: CASSEPGPEKLFF. The CDR3 DNA reads as TGCGCCAGCAGTGAGCCTGGGCCTGAAAAACTGTTTTTT.

The chain combines TRBV4-1 with TRBJ1-1, with D possibly matching TRBD1 (5 bases). This CDR3 is built from 14 residues. V lost 6 bases and J 0 bases, leaving 11 bases between the germline ends. Germline V gene data show CDR1 as MGHRA and CDR2 as YSYEKL. Here the CDR3 reads CASRWTTLNTEAFF. CDR3 DNA sequence: TGCGCCAGCAGATGGACAACTTTGAACACTGAAGCTTTCTTT.